This T cell receptor (beta chain) was retrieved from a study of T cells in Graves' hyperthyroidism and ophthalmopathy. RNA transcripts provided the source from which TCR beta CDR3 regions were amplified. With the HTBI primer set, the TCR CDR3 went through a first round of RT-PCR. MiXCR, run by TCRdb on the multiplex PCR reads, gives a single entry per CDR3 protein. The sample yields 650,000 to 700,000 distinct CDR3 sequences, roughly a sixth seen once. This clonotype appeared a few times. The CDR3 has 14 residues. CDR1 and CDR2 from the germline V gene are LNHDA and SQIVND (reference sequence). Trimming took 6 bases from V and 7 from J, leaving 16 bases between them. Hyperthyroidism in the patients, aged 18 to 65, was newly diagnosed and under 2 months in duration.

Sequencing input: blood. The chain joins TRBV19 to TRBJ2-1; TRBD1 might be the D (6 bases). The origin of this receptor is a man aged 50 or older with Graves' hyperthyroidism. CDR3 loop: CASRSGTIKNEQFF. The DNA for the CDR3 is TGTGCCAGTAGGTCAGGGACAATTAAGAATGAGCAGTTCTTC.